This T cell receptor (beta chain) came from a study of vaccination effects on CD4 cells after COVID-19. Data came from immunoSEQ multiplex PCR; TCRdb stores just in-frame clones and leaves some out. The sample holds approximately 47,000 clones, less than 85% seen once. Investigators separated out CD4+ T cells once around 9 days of culture had passed. Every participant took two doses of the BNT162b2 or mRNA-1273 vaccine. Concerning this clone itself: Antigen: not known.

This clonotype was obtained from a human donor who received a COVID-19 vaccine. The sequenced sample was CD4+ T cells from PBMCs cultured without peptide, obtained after COVID-19 vaccination.

The CDR3 loop is CASSIWTGGSGYTF. CDR3 in DNA: TGCGCCAGCAGCATCTGGACAGGGGGCTCTGGCTACACCTTC. The genes are TRBV5-1 and TRBJ1-2; 11 positions agree with TRBD1. The CDR3 consists of 14 residues. CDR1 is SGHRS, CDR2 YFSETQ, per germline. V lost 4 bases, J lost 7 bases, and 6 bases stayed unmatched.